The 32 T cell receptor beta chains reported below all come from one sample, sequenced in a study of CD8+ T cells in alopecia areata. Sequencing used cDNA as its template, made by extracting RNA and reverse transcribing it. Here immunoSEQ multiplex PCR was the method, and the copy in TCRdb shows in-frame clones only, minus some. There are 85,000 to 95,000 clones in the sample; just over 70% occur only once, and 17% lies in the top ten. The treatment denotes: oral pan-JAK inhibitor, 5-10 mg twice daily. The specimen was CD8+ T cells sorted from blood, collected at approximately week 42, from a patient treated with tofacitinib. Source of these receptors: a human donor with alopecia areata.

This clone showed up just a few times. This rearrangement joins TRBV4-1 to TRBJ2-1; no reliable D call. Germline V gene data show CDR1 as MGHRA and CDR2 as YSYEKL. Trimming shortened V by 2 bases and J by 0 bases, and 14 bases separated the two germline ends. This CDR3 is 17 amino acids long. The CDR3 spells CASSQHRRLSSYNEQFF. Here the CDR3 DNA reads TGCGCCAGCAGCCAACATAGAAGACTCAGCTCCTACAATGAGCAGTTCTTC.

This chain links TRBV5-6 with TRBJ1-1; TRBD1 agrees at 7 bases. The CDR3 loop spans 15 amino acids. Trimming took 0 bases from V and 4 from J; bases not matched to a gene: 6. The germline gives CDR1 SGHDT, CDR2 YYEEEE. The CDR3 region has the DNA TGTGCCAGCAGCTTGGGGACAGGAGCTGGCACTGAAGCTTTCTTT. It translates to CASSLGTGAGTEAFF.

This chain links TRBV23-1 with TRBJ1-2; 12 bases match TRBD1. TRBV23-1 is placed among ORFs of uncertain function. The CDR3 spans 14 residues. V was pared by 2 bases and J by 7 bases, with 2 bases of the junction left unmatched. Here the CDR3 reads CASSQGTGGGGYTF. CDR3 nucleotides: TGCGCCAGCAGTCAAGGGACAGGGGGCGGTGGCTACACCTTC.

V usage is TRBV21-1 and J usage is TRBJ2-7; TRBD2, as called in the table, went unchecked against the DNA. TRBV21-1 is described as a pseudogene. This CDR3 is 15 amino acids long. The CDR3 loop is CASSPIPPSEDEQYF. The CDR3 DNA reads TGTGCCAGCAGCCCCATTCCTCCGTCTGAGGACGAGCAGTACTTC.

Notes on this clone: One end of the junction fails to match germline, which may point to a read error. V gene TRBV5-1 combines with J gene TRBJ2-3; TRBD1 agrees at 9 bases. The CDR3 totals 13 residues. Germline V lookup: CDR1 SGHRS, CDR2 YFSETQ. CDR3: CPSARQGADTQYF. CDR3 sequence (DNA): TGCCCCAGCGCCCGACAGGGGGCAGATACGCAGTATTTT.

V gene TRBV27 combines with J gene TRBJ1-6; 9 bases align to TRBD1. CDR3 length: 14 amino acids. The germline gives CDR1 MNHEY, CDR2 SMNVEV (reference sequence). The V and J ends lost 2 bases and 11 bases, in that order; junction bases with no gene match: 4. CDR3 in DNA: TGTGCCAGCAGTTTAGGGACAGGGTTAGCACCCCTCCACTTT. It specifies CASSLGTGLAPLHF.

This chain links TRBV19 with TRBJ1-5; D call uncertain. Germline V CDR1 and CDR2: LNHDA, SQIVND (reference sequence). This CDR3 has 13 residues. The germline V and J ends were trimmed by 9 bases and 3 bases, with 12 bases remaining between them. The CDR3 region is CASTDSNNQPQHF. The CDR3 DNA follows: TGTGCCAGCACTGATTCTAACAATCAGCCCCAGCATTTT.

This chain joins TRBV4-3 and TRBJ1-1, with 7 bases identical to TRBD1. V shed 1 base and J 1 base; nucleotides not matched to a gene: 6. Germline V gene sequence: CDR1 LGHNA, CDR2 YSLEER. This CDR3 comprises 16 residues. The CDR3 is CASSQAPDRTNTEAFF. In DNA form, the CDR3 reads TGCGCCAGCAGCCAAGCGCCGGACAGGACGAACACTGAAGCTTTCTTT.

In DNA form, the CDR3 reads TGTGCCAGCAGCGTAGGGTACCCCACTGAAGCTTTCTTT. It translates to CASSVGYPTEAFF. J is TRBJ1-1 and V is TRBV9; D gene uncertain. Per the germline V gene, CDR1 is SGDLS and CDR2 is YYNGEE. The CDR3 covers 13 residues. V lost 0 bases and J 4 bases, leaving 7 bases between the germline ends.

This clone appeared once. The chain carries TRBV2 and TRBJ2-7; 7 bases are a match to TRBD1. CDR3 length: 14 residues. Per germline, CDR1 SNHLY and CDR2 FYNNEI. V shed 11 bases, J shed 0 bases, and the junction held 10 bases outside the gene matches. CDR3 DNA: TGTGCCGGCTCCGGGACAGCATCCTCCTACGAGCAGTACTTC. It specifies CAGSGTASSYEQYF.

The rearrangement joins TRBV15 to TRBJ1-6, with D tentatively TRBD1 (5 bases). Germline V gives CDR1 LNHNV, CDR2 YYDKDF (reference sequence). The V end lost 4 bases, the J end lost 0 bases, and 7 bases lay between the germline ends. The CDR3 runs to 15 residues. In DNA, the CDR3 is TGTGCCACCAGCATCGACAGCTCCTATAATTCACCCCTCCACTTT. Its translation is CATSIDSSYNSPLHF.

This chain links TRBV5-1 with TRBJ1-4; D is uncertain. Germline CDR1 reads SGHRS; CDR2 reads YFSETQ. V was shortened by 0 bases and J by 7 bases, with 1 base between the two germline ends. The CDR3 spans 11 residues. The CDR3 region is CASSLGEKLFF. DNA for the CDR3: TGCGCCAGCAGCTTGGGTGAAAAACTGTTTTTT. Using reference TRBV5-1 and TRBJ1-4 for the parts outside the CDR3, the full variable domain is KAGVTQTPRYLIKTRGQQVTLSCSPISGHRSVSWYQQTPGQGLQFLFEYFSETQRNKGNFPGRFSGRQFSNSRSEMNVSTLELGDSALYLCASSLGEKLFFGSGTQLSVL.

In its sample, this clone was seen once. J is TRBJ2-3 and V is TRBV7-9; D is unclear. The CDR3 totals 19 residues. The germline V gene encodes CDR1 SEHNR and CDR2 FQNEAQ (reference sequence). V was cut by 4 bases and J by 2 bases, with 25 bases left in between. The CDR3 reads CASSSTLGESLAFTDTQYF. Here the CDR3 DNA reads TGTGCCAGCAGCTCGACCCTTGGAGAGTCGCTTGCCTTCACAGATACGCAGTATTTT.

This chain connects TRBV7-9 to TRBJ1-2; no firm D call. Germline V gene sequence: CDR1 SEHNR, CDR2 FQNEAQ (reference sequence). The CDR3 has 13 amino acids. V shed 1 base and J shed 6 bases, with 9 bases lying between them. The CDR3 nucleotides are TGTGCCAGCAGCTTAGGAGGGAATCATGGCTACACCTTC. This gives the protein CASSLGGNHGYTF. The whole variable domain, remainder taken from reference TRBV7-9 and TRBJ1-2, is DTGVSQNPRHKITKRGQNVTFRCDPISEHNRLYWYRQTLGQGPEFLTYFQNEAQLEKSRLLSDRFSAERPKGSFSTLEIQRTEQGDSAMYLCASSLGGNHGYTFGSGTRLTVV.

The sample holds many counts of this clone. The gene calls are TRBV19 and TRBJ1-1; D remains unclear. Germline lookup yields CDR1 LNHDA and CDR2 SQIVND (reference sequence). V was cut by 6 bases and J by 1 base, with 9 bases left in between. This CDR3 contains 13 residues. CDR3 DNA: TGTGCCAGTAGCCCAAGCTGGAACACTGAAGCTTTCTTT. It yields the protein CASSPSWNTEAFF.

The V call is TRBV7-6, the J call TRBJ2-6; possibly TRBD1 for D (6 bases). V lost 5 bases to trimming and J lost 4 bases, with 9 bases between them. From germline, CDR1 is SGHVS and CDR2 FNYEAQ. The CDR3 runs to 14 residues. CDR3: CASSQGLGANVLTF. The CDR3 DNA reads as TGTGCCAGCAGCCAGGGGTTAGGGGCCAACGTCCTGACTTTC.

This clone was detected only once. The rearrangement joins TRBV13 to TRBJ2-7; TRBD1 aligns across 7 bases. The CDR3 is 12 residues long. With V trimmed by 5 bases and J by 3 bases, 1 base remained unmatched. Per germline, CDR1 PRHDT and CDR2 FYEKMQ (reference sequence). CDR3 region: CASSPGGYEQYF. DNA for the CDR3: TGTGCCAGCAGCCCAGGGGGCTACGAGCAGTACTTC.

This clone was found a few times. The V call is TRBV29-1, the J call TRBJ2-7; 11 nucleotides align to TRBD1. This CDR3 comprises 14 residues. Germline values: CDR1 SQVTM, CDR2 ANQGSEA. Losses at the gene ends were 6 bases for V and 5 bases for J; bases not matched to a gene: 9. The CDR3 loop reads CSVQGQGALDEQYF. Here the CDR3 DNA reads TGCAGCGTGCAAGGACAGGGGGCTTTAGACGAGCAGTACTTC.

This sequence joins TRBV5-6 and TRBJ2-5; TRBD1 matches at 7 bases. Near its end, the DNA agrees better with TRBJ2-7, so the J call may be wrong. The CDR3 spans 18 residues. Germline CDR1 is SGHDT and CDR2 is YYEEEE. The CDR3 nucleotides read TGTGCCAGCAGCCCGACGACTTCTGACAGGGTGTATACCTACGAGCAGTACTTC. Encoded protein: CASSPTTSDRVYTYEQYF.

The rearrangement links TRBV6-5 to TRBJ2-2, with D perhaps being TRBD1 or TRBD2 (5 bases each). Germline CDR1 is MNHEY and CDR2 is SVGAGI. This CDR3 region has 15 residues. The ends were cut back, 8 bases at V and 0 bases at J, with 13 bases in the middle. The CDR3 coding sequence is TGTGCCAGCGGAATCGGGACGGCGAACACCGGGGAGCTGTTTTTT. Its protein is CASGIGTANTGELFF.

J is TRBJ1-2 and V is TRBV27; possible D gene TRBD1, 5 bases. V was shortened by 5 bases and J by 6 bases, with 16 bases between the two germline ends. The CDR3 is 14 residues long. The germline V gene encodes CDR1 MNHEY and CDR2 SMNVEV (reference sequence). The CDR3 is CASSRTSGIHGYTF. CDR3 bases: TGTGCCAGCAGTCGCACTTCAGGGATCCATGGCTACACCTTC.

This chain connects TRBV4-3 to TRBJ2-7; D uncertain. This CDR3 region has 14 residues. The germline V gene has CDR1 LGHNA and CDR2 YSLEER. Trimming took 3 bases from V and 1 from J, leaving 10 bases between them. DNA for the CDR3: TGCGCCAGCAGCCAGTTGACGGAATCCTACGAGCAGTACTTC. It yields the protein CASSQLTESYEQYF.

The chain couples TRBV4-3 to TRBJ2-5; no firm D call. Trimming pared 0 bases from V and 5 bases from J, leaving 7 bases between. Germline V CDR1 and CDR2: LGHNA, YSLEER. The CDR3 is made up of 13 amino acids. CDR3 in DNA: TGCGCCAGCAGCCAAGATCCTGAGGAGACCCAGTACTTC. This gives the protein CASSQDPEETQYF.

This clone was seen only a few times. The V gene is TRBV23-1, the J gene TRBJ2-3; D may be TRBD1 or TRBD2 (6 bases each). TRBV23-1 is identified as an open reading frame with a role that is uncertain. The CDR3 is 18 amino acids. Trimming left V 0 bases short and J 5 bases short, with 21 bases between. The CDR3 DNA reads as TGCGCCAGCAGTCAATCGGGAGGAGGACAGTGCGAGAGAGATACGCAGTATTTT. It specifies CASSQSGGGQCERDTQYF.

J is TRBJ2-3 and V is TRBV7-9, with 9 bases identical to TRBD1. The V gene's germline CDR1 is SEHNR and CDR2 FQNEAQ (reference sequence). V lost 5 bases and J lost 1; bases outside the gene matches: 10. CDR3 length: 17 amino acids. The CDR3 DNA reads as TGTGCCAGCAGCCAATCAACAGGGGGCTGGGGCACAGATACGCAGTATTTT. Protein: CASSQSTGGWGTDTQYF.

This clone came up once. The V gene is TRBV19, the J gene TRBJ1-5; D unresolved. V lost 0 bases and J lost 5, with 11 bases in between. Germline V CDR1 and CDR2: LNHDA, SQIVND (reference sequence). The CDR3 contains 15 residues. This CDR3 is CASSIDRREHQPQHF. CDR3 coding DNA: TGTGCCAGTAGTATAGATCGCAGAGAGCATCAGCCCCAGCATTTT.

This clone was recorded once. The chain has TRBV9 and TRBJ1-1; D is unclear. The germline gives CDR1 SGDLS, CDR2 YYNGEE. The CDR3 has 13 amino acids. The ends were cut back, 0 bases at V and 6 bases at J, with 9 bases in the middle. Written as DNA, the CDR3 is TGTGCCAGCAGCGTAGGCGGTGGCCCTGAAGCTTTCTTT. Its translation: CASSVGGGPEAFF.

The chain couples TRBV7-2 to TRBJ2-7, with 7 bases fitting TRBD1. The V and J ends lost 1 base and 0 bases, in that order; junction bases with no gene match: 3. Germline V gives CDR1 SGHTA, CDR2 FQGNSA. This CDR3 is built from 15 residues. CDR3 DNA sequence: TGTGCCAGCAGCTTAGGCCGGGACAGCTCCTACGAGCAGTACTTC. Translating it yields CASSLGRDSSYEQYF.

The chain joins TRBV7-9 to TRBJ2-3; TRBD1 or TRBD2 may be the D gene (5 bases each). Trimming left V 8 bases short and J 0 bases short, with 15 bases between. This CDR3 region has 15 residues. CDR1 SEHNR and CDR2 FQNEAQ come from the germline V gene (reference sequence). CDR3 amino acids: CASGTLDTSTDTQYF. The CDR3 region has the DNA TGTGCCAGCGGGACCCTAGATACTAGCACAGATACGCAGTATTTT.

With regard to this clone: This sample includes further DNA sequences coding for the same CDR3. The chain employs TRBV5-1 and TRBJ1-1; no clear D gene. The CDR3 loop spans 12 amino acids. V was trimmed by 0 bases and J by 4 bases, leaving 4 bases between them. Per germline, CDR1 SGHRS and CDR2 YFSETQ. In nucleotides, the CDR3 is TGCGCCAGCAGCTTGGGGAGCACTGAAGCTTTCTTT. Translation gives CASSLGSTEAFF.

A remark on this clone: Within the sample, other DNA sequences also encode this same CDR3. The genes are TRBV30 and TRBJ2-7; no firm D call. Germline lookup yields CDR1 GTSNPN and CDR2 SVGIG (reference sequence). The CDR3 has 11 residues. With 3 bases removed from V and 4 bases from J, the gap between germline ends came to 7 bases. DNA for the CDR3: TGTGCCTGGAGCGTGGGGTACGAGCAGTACTTC. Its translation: CAWSVGYEQYF.

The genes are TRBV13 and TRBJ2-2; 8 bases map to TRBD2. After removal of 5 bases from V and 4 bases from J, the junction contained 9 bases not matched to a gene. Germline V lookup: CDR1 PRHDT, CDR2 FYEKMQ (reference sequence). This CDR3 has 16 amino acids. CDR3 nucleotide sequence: TGTGCCAGCAGCGATGGTCAGCGGGGGATCACCGGGGAGCTGTTTTTT. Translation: CASSDGQRGITGELFF.